This T cell receptor beta chain was profiled in a study of blood T cell repertoires in COVID-19. Across the study: The study drew acute and convalescent COVID-19 samples from the United States, Italy and Spain. T cells, B-cell-depleted T cells, or PBMCs supplied cDNA or gDNA.

Germline values: CDR1 SGHNT, CDR2 YENEEA. The CDR3 is made up of 17 amino acids, end residues included. Per the study methods: Nucleated cell number was recorded as an estimate derived from reference gene primer amplification. The repertoire was sequenced with immunoSEQ multiplex PCR; TCRdb's copy has only in-frame clones and lacks some. Clonal size and the V and J genes are those of that table, whereas D and trimming came from the DNA. This repertoire shows approximately 260,000 clones, 70% to 90% found once; its top ten account for 9.5% to 12%. With regard to this clone: This is likely a read error, given that the CDR3 carries no conserved phenylalanine or tryptophan at its end. The limits of the CDR3 on the DNA are not certain, so only TCRdb's listed CDR3 is given.

The origin of this receptor is a woman aged 70-85 years with acute or convalescent COVID-19. The rearrangement links TRBV11-3 to TRBJ1-1; the table's D call of TRBD1 was not tested on the DNA. The sample comprised peripheral blood. CDR3 sequence reads: CASSLDLYGTGVIGINL.